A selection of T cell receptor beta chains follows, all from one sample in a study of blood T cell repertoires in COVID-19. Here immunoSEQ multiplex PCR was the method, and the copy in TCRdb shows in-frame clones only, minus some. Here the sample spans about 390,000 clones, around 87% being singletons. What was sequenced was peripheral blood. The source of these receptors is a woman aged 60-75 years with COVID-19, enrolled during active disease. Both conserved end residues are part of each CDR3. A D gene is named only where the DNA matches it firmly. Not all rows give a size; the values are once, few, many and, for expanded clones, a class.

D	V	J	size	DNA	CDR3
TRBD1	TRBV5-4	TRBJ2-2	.	TGTGCCAGCAGGGTTACCGGGACAGGGGTAGAGGAGCTGTTTTTT	CASRVTGTGVEELFF
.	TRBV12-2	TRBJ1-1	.	TGTGCAAGTCGCTCTGGGGGCGCGAACACTGAAGCTTTCTTT	CASRSGGANTEAFF
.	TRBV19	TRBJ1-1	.	TGTGCCAGTAGTATGGTCCAGGGAGGGAACGCTGAAGCTTTCTTT	CASSMVQGGNAEAFF
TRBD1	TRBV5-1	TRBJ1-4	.	TGCGCCAGCAGCTTACAGGGGGGGAAGGAAAAACTGTTTTTT	CASSLQGGKEKLFF
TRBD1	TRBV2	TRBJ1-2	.	TGTGCCAGCAGCCTACAGACAGGGAATTTGTATGGCTACACCTTC	CASSLQTGNLYGYTF
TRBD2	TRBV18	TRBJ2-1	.	TGTGCCAGCTCAGATCGACTAGCGGTAGATGAGCAGTTCTTC	CASSDRLAVDEQFF
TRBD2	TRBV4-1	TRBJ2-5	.	TGCGCCAGCAGCCAAGAGTCGGTAACTAGCGGGGGCCTGTACCAAGAGACCCAGTACTTC	CASSQESVTSGGLYQETQYF
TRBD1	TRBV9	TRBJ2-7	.	TGTGCCAGCAGCGTCCAGGGGGCGGGGCGGTTCGAGCAGTACTTC	CASSVQGAGRFEQYF
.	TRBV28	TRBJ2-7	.	TGTGCCAGCAGCGATCGACTGGTAATGTACTTC	CASSDRLVMYF
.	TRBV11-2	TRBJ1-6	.	TGTGCCAGCAGCTACACAGGGTATTCACCCCTCCACTTT	CASSYTGYSPLHF
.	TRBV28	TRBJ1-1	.	TGTGCCAGCAGCCTCGGGTTTTCGGGGGCTTTCTTT	CASSLGFSGAFF
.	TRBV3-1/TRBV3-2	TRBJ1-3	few	TGTGCCAGCAGCTTAGGGGTCTCTGGAAACACCATATATTTT	CASSLGVSGNTIYF
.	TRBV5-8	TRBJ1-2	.	TGTGCCAGCAGCTGGGGTGGGGGCAGCTATGGCTACACCTTC	CASSWGGGSYGYTF
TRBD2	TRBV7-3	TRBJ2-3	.	TGTGCCAGCAGTAGATTCGCAAGGACTAGCGGGGGAGCACCTAGCACAGATACGCAGTATTTT	CASSRFARTSGGAPSTDTQYF
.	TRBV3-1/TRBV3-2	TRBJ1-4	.	TGTGCCAGCAGCGATACAGGGACGACTAATGAAAAACTGTTTTTT	CASSDTGTTNEKLFF
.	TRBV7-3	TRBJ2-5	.	TGTGCCAGCAGCTCAGGGGGAGGTGGGGAGACCCAGTACTTC	CASSSGGGGETQYF
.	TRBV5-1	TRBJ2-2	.	TGCGCCAGCAGCTTTTATGAGTCCACCGGGGAGCTGTTTTTT	CASSFYESTGELFF
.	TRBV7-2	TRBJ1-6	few	TGTGCCAGCAGCTTAGGTCGGCAGGGGCACTCACCCCTCCACTTT	CASSLGRQGHSPLHF
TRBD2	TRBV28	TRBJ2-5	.	TGTGCCAGCGGTCTCGGGACTAGCGTCGAGACCCAGTACTTC	CASGLGTSVETQYF
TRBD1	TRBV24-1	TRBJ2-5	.	TGTGCCACCAGTGATTCCCGGGACAGCCAAGAGACCCAGTACTTC	CATSDSRDSQETQYF
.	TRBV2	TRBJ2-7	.	TGTGCCAGCAGTGAAGGGGGCGGGGCCTCCTACGAGCAGTACTTC	CASSEGGGASYEQYF
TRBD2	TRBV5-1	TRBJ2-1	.	TGCGCCAGCAGCCGGGGTAGCGGGGGTGACTACAATGAGCAGTTCTTC	CASSRGSGGDYNEQFF
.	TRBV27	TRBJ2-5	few	TGTGCCAGCAGTTTGGGGATGGGGGCAGAGACCCAGTACTTC	CASSLGMGAETQYF
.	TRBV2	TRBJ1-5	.	TGTGCCAGCAGTGAAAGGACAGAAAATCAGCCCCAGCATTTT	CASSERTENQPQHF
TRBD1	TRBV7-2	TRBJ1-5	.	TGTGCCAGCAGCCAGGGACAGGAGAATCAGCCCCAGCATTTT	CASSQGQENQPQHF
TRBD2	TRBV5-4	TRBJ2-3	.	TGTGCCGGAACGAGCGGGGGGCGGGGCACAGATACGCAGTATTTT	CAGTSGGRGTDTQYF
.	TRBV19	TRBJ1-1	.	TGTGCCAGTAGTATCCTTCGGGGCACTGAAGCTTTCTTT	CASSILRGTEAFF
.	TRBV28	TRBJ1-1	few	TGTGCCAGCAGTCGCAGGTTCCCCGTGGGCACTGAAGCTTTCTTT	CASSRRFPVGTEAFF
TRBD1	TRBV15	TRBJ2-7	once	TGTGCCACCAGCGTGAACCTAGGGACAGGTTCTTACGAGCAGTACTTC	CATSVNLGTGSYEQYF
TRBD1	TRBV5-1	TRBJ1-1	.	TGCGCCAGCAGCACTGGGACAGTGAACACTGAAGCTTTCTTT	CASSTGTVNTEAFF
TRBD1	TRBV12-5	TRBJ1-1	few	TGTGCTAGTGGTTTGGTCCTGGGGACAGGGGGCGCGAGGAACACTGAAGCTTTCTTT	CASGLVLGTGGARNTEAFF
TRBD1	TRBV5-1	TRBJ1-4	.	TGCGCCAGCAGCTTGGTAGTCGGGACAGGTGATGAAAAACTGTTTTTT	CASSLVVGTGDEKLFF
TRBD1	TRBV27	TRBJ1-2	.	TGTGCCAGCAGTCCCCCTTTGGGACAGGGGTATGGCTACACCTTC	CASSPPLGQGYGYTF
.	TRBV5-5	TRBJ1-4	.	TGTGCCAGCACCACATACAGTTCCAGTAATGAAAAACTGTTTTTT	CASTTYSSSNEKLFF
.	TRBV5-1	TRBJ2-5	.	TGCGCCAGCAGCACCAGGGTCTTCGGGGAGACCCAGTACTTC	CASSTRVFGETQYF
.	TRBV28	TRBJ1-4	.	TGTGCCAGCAGTGATTCCGGGACATACAGAGAAAAACTGTTTTTT	CASSDSGTYREKLFF
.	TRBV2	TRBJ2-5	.	TGTGCCAGCATTTCGGAGGGCCAAGAGACCCAGTACTTC	CASISEGQETQYF
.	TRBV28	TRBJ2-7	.	TGTGCCAGCAGTTTGGGTGGGAGCTCCTACGAGCAGTACTTC	CASSLGGSSYEQYF
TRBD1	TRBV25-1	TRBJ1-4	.	TGTGCCAGCAGTGTCGAAACCGGGACAGTCGGTGAAAAACTGTTTTTT	CASSVETGTVGEKLFF
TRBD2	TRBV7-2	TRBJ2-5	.	TGTGCCAGCAGCGGGAAGGGACTAGCTAAAGAGACCCAGTACTTC	CASSGKGLAKETQYF
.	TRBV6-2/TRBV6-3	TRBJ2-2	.	TGTGCCAGCAGCAACACAGGATCCGGGGAGCTGTTTTTT	CASSNTGSGELFF
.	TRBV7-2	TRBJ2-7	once	TGTGCCAGCAGCTTGATGGGGGGGCGAGGCTACGAGCAGTACTTC	CASSLMGGRGYEQYF
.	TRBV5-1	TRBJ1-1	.	TGCGCCAGCAGCGCTCGATGGGGTCGGGAAATGAACACTGAAGCTTTCTTT	CASSARWGREMNTEAFF
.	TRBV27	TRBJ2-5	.	TGTGCCAGCAGACCAGGGAACCAAGAGACCCAGTACTTC	CASRPGNQETQYF
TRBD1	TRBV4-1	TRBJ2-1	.	TGCGCCAGCAGCCAAACGGGACAGGGATACAATGAGCAGTTCTTC	CASSQTGQGYNEQFF
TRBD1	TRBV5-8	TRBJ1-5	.	TGTGCCAGCAGCCAGGGGGTGTATCAGCCCCAGCATTTT	CASSQGVYQPQHF
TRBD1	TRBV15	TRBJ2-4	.	TGTGCCACTTCGGACAGGGAAGCCAAAAACATTCAGTACTTC	CATSDREAKNIQYF
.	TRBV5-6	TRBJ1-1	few	TGTGCCAGCAGCGCAGTAGGGGGACCTGAAGCTTTCTTT	CASSAVGGPEAFF
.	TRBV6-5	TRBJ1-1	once	TGTGCCAGCAGTTCCCCGCGGGCGAACACTGAAGCTTTCTTT	CASSSPRANTEAFF
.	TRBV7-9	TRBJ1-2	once	TGTGCCAGCAGCTTCGGACAGTCATATGGCTACACCTTC	CASSFGQSYGYTF